The 5 T cell receptor beta chains below come from one sample, sequenced in a study of glioma-infiltrating T cells after dendritic cell vaccination. Data came from immunoSEQ multiplex PCR; TCRdb stores just in-frame clones and leaves some out. The sample lists approximately 82,000 clones; around 90% were seen once. The specimen was blood, collected before dendritic cell vaccination. The receptors stem from a human donor with glioblastoma.

The rearrangement uses TRBV7-8 and TRBJ2-5; D is unresolved. Germline CDR1 and CDR2: SGHVS and FQNEAQ. The ends were cut back, 5 bases at V and 5 bases at J, with 12 bases in the middle. This CDR3 comprises 13 residues. CDR3 nucleotide sequence: TGTGCCAGCAGCAGCAGCGAGGTGGAGACCCAGTACTTC. Its translation is CASSSSEVETQYF. The full variable domain, in which reference TRBV7-8 and TRBJ2-5 provide the parts outside the CDR3, is GAGVSQSPRYKVAKRGQDVALRCDPISGHVSLFWYQQALGQGPEFLTYFQNEAQLDKSGLPSDRFFAERPEGSVSTLKIQRTQQEDSAVYLCASSSSEVETQYFGPGTRLLVL.

This clone appeared a single time. The chain has TRBV4-2 and TRBJ2-3, with 7 positions matching TRBD1. The germline V gene encodes CDR1 LGHNA and CDR2 YNFKEQ. The CDR3 runs 16 residues. V gave up 0 bases and J gave up 1 base; unmatched junction bases: 4. CDR3 sequence reads: CASSQDRGGRTDTQYF. The CDR3 bases are TGTGCCAGCAGCCAAGATCGAGGGGGCCGCACAGATACGCAGTATTTT.

This chain joins TRBV6-6 and TRBJ2-5; 8 nucleotides match TRBD2. The CDR3 consists of 13 residues. Per the germline V gene, CDR1 is MNHNY and CDR2 is SVGAGI (reference sequence). The V segment lost 5 bases and the J segment 2 bases; nucleotides outside the gene matches: 1. CDR3 amino acids: CASSGTRQETQYF. The CDR3 nucleotides read TGTGCCAGCAGTGGGACTAGGCAAGAGACCCAGTACTTC.

This chain connects TRBV9 to TRBJ2-1; D is uncertain. The CDR3 is 13 amino acids. Germline CDR1 is SGDLS and CDR2 is YYNGEE. V was cut by 0 bases and J by 13 bases, with 14 bases left in between. In DNA form, the CDR3 reads TGTGCCAGCAGCGTAGGGCCAGAAGAAAACCAGTTCTTC. Protein sequence: CASSVGPEENQFF.

The chain combines TRBV30 with TRBJ2-6; D ambiguous. Trimming took off 3 bases at V and 2 bases at J, with 5 bases between the two ends. The length of the CDR3 is 13 residues. Germline loops: CDR1 GTSNPN, CDR2 SVGIG (reference sequence). The CDR3 region is CAWRLTGANVLTF. In nucleotides, the CDR3 is TGTGCCTGGAGACTAACTGGGGCCAACGTCCTGACTTTC.